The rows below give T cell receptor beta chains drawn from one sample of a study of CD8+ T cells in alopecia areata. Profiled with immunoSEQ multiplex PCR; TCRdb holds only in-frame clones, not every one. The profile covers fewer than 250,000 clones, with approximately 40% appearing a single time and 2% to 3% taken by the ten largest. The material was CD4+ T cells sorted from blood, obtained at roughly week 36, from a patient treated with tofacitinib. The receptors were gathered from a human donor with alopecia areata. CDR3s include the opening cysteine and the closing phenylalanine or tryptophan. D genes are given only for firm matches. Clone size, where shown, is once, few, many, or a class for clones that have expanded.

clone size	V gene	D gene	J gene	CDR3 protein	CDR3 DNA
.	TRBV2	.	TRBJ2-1	CASRSAGSAYNEQFF	TGTGCCAGCAGGTCCGCCGGGTCCGCCTACAATGAGCAGTTCTTC
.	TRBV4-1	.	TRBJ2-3	CASSPQFASGDTQYF	TGCGCCAGCAGCCCTCAATTTGCCTCCGGGGATACGCAGTATTTT
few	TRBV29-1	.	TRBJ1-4	CSVGSGGEKLFF	TGCAGCGTCGGCAGCGGTGGGGAAAAACTGTTTTTT
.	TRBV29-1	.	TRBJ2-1	CSAWTYNEQFF	TGCAGCGCCTGGACGTACAATGAGCAGTTCTTC
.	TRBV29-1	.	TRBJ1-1	CSVAETVNTEAFF	TGCAGCGTTGCCGAGACAGTGAACACTGAAGCTTTCTTT
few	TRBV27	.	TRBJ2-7	CASSSTGFSYEQYF	TGTGCCAGCAGCTCCACAGGATTCTCCTACGAGCAGTACTTC
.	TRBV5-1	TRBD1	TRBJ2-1	CASSLDSAGGSYNEQFF	TGCGCCAGCAGCTTGGATTCGGCAGGGGGCTCCTACAATGAGCAGTTCTTC
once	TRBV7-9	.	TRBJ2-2	CASRQRMGADTGELFF	TGTGCCAGCAGACAACGTATGGGCGCGGACACCGGGGAGCTGTTTTTT
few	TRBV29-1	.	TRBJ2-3	CSAALVRTDTQYF	TGCAGCGCCGCTTTAGTTCGCACAGATACGCAGTATTTT
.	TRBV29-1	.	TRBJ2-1	CSVDSSGSYNEQFF	TGCAGCGTTGATTCCAGCGGAAGCTACAATGAGCAGTTCTTC
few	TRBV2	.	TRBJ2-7	CASSEAIYEQYF	TGTGCCAGCAGTGAAGCCATCTACGAGCAGTACTTC
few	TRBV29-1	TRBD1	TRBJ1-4	CSVQGAIGEKLFF	TGCAGCGTGCAGGGGGCGATAGGAGAAAAACTGTTTTTT
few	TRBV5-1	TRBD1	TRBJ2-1	CASRVGTGRNEQFF	TGCGCCAGCAGGGTCGGGACAGGGCGTAATGAGCAGTTCTTC
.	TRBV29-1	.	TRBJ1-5	CSVDGQGGQPQHF	TGCAGCGTTGACGGGCAGGGAGGTCAGCCCCAGCATTTT
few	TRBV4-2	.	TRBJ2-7	CASSQEIGVSYEQYF	TGTGCCAGCAGCCAAGAGATCGGGGTTTCCTACGAGCAGTACTTC
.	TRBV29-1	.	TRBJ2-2	CSFEGNTGELFF	TGCAGCTTTGAAGGCAACACCGGGGAGCTGTTTTTT
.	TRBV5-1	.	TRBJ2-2	CASFLRANTGELFF	TGCGCCAGCTTCTTGAGGGCGAACACCGGGGAGCTGTTTTTT
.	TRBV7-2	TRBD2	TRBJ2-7	CASSLGRGAPYEQYF	TGTGCCAGCAGCCTCGGGCGGGGGGCCCCCTACGAGCAGTACTTC
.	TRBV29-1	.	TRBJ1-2	CSAQAGRALNYGYTF	TGCAGCGCTCAGGCGGGCAGGGCCCTTAACTATGGCTACACCTTC
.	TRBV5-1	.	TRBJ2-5	CASSLIEGTQYF	TGCGCCAGCAGCTTGATCGAAGGGACCCAGTACTTC
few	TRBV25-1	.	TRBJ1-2	CASSSYTTNYGYTF	TGTGCCAGCAGTAGCTACACCACTAACTATGGCTACACCTTC
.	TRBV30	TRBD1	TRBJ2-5	CACLGQGTETQYF	TGTGCCTGCCTTGGACAGGGGACGGAGACCCAGTACTTC
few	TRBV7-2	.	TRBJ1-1	CASSPRTEAFF	TGTGCCAGCAGCCCAAGGACTGAAGCTTTCTTT
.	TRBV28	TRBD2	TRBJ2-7	CASSLTSRYEQYF	TGTGCCAGCAGCCTGACTAGCAGGTACGAGCAGTACTTC
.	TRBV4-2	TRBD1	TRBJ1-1	CASSQVTGDTEAFF	TGTGCCAGCAGCCAGGTCACAGGGGACACTGAAGCTTTCTTT
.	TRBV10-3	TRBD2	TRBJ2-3	CAISEWLAGVPGTDTQYF	TGTGCCATCAGTGAGTGGCTAGCGGGAGTACCGGGAACAGATACGCAGTATTTT
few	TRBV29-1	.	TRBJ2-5	CSVGRQQETQYF	TGCAGCGTTGGGCGTCAACAAGAGACCCAGTACTTC
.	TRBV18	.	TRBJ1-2	CASSNHVMQGNYGYTF	TGTGCCAGCTCAAACCACGTCATGCAGGGGAACTATGGCTACACCTTC
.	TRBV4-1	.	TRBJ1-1	CASSHGLEAFF	TGCGCCAGCAGCCATGGGTTAGAAGCTTTCTTT
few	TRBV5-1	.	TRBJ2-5	CASSFPGETQYF	TGCGCCAGCAGCTTCCCCGGGGAGACCCAGTACTTC
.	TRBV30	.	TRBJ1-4	CAWRDLRAPNEKLFF	TGTGCCTGGAGGGACCTAAGGGCCCCTAATGAAAAACTGTTTTTT
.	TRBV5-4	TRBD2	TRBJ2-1	CASSPGLAGRNEQFF	TGTGCCAGCAGCCCCGGACTAGCGGGACGGAATGAGCAGTTCTTC
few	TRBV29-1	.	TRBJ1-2	CSIPSGGANYGYTF	TGCAGCATCCCGTCGGGGGGGGCCAACTATGGCTACACCTTC
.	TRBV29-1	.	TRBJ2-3	CSVEGRTSTDTQYF	TGCAGCGTTGAAGGGCGGACTAGCACAGATACGCAGTATTTT
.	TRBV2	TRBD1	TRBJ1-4	CASSLGQGPGEKLFF	TGTGCCAGCAGTCTCGGACAGGGGCCGGGTGAAAAACTGTTTTTT
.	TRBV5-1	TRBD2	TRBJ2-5	CASSIGLAGMEETQYF	TGCGCCAGCAGCATAGGACTAGCGGGAATGGAAGAGACCCAGTACTTC
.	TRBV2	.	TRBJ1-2	CASALTGASGYTF	TGTGCCAGCGCGTTAACAGGCGCTAGCGGCTACACCTTC
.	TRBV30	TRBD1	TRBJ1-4	CAWRRDRVMRELFF	TGTGCCTGGAGACGGGACAGAGTAATGAGGGAACTGTTTTTT
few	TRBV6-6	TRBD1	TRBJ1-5	CASRQGEFSNQPQHF	TGTGCCAGCAGACAGGGGGAATTTAGCAATCAGCCCCAGCATTTT
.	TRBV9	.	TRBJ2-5	CASSATGSTETQYF	TGTGCCAGCAGCGCCACCGGGAGCACAGAGACCCAGTACTTC
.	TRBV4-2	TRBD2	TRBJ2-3	CASSRKRGQITDTQYF	TGTGCCAGCAGTCGGAAGCGGGGGCAAATCACAGATACGCAGTATTTT
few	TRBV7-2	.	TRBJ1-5	CARIGGYQPQHF	TGTGCCCGCATAGGGGGGTATCAGCCCCAGCATTTT
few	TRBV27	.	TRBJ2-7	CASSLKSPYEQYF	TGTGCCAGCAGTTTAAAGTCCCCCTACGAGCAGTACTTC
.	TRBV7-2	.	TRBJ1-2	CASSLTGLEGYTF	TGTGCCAGCAGCTTAACGGGGCTGGAAGGCTACACCTTC
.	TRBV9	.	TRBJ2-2	CASSVTRGATGELFF	TGTGCCAGCAGCGTGACAAGAGGTGCGACCGGGGAGCTGTTTTTT
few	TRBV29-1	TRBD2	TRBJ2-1	CSVSTSGLAGGPQFF	TGCAGCGTTTCCACCTCGGGACTAGCGGGAGGGCCCCAGTTCTTC
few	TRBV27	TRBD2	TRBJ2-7	CASSSYRSGSLDEQYF	TGTGCCAGCAGTTCCTATCGTAGCGGGAGTCTTGACGAGCAGTACTTC
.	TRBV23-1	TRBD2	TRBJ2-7	CASSQPNRTLAGSSYEQYF	TGCGCCAGCAGTCAACCCAACCGTACACTAGCGGGAAGCTCCTACGAGCAGTACTTC